This TCR beta chain was identified in a study of blood T cells in healthy people across ages. The use of a sample-barcoded 5' primer and a J-beta primer mix characterized a second PCR of about 6 to 11 cycles. Each cDNA molecule was tagged by a template-switch adaptor with 12 random nucleotides. MiXCR, run by TCRdb on the 5' RACE reads, gives a single entry per CDR3 protein. The table lists 1 million to 1.2 million distinct CDR3 sequences, under 40% of them singletons. This clonotype was seen a handful of times. Its antigen is not known. Study-wide results and limits: Without sorted subsets, naive and antigen-experienced compartments could not be conclusively compared.

This CDR3 region has 17 residues. Trimming stripped 5 bases from V and 7 bases from J, with 23 bases between. The V gene's germline CDR1 is SGHTA and CDR2 FQGNSA. The sample comprised blood. V usage is TRBV7-2 and J usage is TRBJ2-2; D possibly corresponds to TRBD1 (5 bases). The sequence was obtained from a man aged 18 to 30 in good health. CDR3 coding DNA: TGTGCCAGCAGCGCCACTTTGAAGGGCTATAGGGGCGGGGAGCTGTTTTTT. Protein sequence: CASSATLKGYRGGELFF.